This T cell receptor beta chain came from a study of post-analysis software for immune sequencing data (dated by TCRdb to between 2014 and 2017). Notes on the research overall: The recorded disease courses included relapsing-remitting, secondary progressive and progressive-relapsing multiple sclerosis, and some patients had no subtype annotation. Patient repertoires were compared against roughly 12 previously published healthy control repertoires from donors aged about 6 to 28 years. A subset of samples was prepared in parallel using single-end sample barcoding, then pooled and co-amplified after Illumina adapter ligation. Study-wide conclusions, independent of this receptor: Significantly lower normalized Chao1 diversity was found in multiple sclerosis patients than in controls, suggesting substantial peripheral T-cell clonal expansion. The multiple sclerosis patient group was slightly younger than the control group. Direct clustering with F measure showed strong co-clustering of samples prepared in the same batch, prompting a batch-effect correction. Several TRBV segments, including TRBV5-6, TRBV5-1 and TRBV20-1, were significantly more frequent in patients than controls.

TCR beta repertoires were profiled from peripheral blood of approximately 13 young patients with multiple sclerosis to demonstrate the VDJtools post-analysis software. The multiple sclerosis patients were children and adolescents ranging in age from 6 to 15 years. Receptor amplification or capture employed PCR. Sequencing was performed on an Illumina HiSeq 2500. Unique molecular identifiers were incorporated into TCR beta cDNA libraries to reduce PCR and sequencing biases. Per 1 to 10 million input T cells, some 500,000 cDNA molecules were obtained, such that each molecule approximated one T cell. Patient libraries were prepared and sequenced with the same protocol used for the earlier healthy control dataset. Within a given batch, samples were prepared together, multiplexed and sequenced on the same HiSeq lane. The authors' analysis ran thus. MIGEC was used to process the raw barcoded reads, and molecular identifier groups with only a single read were discarded before consensus assembly and CDR3 extraction. VDJtools was used for post-analysis of the clonotype tables, with diversity normalized by down-sampling every dataset to the smallest sample size. In repertoire overlap clustering, CDR3 amino acid sequences, but not nucleotide sequences, were matched to correct batch-related cross-sample contamination. TCRdb reanalyzed the raw reads on its own, using fastp at Q25 for trimming and MiXCR for clone calling, and kept in-frame beta chains. Every entry covers one CDR3 protein and lists the most common genes and DNA from its rows. TCRdb's processing, not the authors', yielded these V and J calls. For this sample there are fewer than 850,000 distinct CDR3 sequences; roughly 30% appear just once. Around 0.55% of the sample comes from the top ten.

The germline V gene (reference sequence) supplies CDR1 DFQATT and CDR2 SNEGSKA. The trim is 0 bases for V and 5 bases for J, with a gap of 13 bases between the germline ends. The CDR3 starts with the cysteine, ends with the phenylalanine, and has 14 residues. Only CDR3 DNA remains: 42 bases, in frame from the first base. Worth noting for this clonotype: What this receptor recognizes is not known. No much larger clone exists at a distance of one base, and base qualities are not known.

The chain is assembled from TRBV20-1 and TRBJ1-1; the D gene is unclear. The sequenced sample was blood. This receptor was identified in a girl under 18 with multiple sclerosis. The DNA sequence is as follows: TGCAGTGCTAGAGACCCACTCAGAAGGACTGAAGCTTTCTTT. Its amino acids are CSARDPLRRTEAFF.